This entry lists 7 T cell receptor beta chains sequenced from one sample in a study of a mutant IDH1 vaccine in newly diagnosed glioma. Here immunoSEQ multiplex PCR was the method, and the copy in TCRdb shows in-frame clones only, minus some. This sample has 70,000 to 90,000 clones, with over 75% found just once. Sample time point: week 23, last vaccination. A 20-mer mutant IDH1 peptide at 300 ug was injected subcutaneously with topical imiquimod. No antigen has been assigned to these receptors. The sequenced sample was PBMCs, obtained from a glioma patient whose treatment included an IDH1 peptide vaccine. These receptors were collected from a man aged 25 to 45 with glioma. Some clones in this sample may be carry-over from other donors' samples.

The chain's CDR3 is CASTNDGEGLGNIQYF. The DNA of the CDR3 is TGTGCCAGCACCAATGACGGGGAAGGGTTGGGAAACATTCAGTACTTC. The chain combines TRBV9 with TRBJ2-4; the D gene is possibly TRBD2 (5 bases). V dropped 6 bases and J dropped 6 bases, with 22 bases sitting between them. The CDR3 sequence is 16 residues long. Germline CDR1 is SGDLS and CDR2 is YYNGEE. The full variable domain, in which reference TRBV9 and TRBJ2-4 provide the parts outside the CDR3, is DSGVTQTPKHLITATGQRVTLRCSPRSGDLSVYWYQQSLDQGLQFLIQYYNGEERAKGNILERFSAQQFPDLHSELNLSSLELGDSALYFCASTNDGEGLGNIQYFGAGTRLSVL.

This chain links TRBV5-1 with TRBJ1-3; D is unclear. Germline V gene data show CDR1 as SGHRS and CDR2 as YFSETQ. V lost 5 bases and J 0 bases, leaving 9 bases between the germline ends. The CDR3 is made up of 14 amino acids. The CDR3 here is CASSLLDSGNTIYF. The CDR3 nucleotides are TGCGCCAGCAGTCTCTTGGACTCTGGAAACACCATATATTTT.

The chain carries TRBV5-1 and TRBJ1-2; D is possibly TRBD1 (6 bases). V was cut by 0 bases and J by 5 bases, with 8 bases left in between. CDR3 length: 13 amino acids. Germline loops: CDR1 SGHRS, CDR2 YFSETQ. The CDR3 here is CASSLGDTYGYTF. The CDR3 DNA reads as TGCGCCAGCAGCTTGGGGGACACATATGGCTACACCTTC.

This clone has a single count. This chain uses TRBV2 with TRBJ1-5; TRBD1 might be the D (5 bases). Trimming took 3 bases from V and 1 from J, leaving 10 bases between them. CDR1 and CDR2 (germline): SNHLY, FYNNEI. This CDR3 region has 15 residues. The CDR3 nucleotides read TGTGCCAGCAGTGAGGGCAGGGTCAGCAATCAGCCCCAGCATTTT. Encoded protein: CASSEGRVSNQPQHF.

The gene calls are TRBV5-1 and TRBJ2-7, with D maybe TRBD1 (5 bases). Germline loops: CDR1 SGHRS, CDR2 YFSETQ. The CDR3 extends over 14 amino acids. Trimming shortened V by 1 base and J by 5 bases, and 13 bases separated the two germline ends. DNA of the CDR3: TGCGCCAGCAGCTTGCGTCCAGGGCGCGACGAGCAGTACTTC. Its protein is CASSLRPGRDEQYF.

Here the CDR3 reads CASSSDNYNSPLHF. The CDR3 DNA follows: TGTGCCAGCAGCTCGGACAACTATAATTCACCCCTCCACTTT. The gene calls are TRBV6-5 and TRBJ1-6; the D gene is possibly TRBD1 (5 bases). CDR3 length equals 14 residues. Germline CDR1 reads MNHEY; CDR2 reads SVGAGI. V was shortened by 6 bases and J by 3 bases, with 9 bases between the two germline ends.

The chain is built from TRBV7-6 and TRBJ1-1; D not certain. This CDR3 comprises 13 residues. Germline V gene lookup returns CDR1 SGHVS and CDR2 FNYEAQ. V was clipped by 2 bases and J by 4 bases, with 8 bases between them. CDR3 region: CASSLPGRTEAFF. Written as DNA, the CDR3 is TGTGCCAGCAGCTTACCAGGTCGCACTGAAGCTTTCTTT.